This TCR beta chain was recovered during a study of CXCR3-negative and CXCR3-positive naive CD8 T cells. Findings of the study overall: CXCR3-positive naive cells carried more hydrophobic TRB CDR3s than CXCR3-negative ones. Memory cells differed in TRBV-TRBJ usage, but naive CXCR3-negative and CXCR3-positive cells had similar usage.

The CDR3 has 16 amino acids. CDR1 and CDR2 from the germline V gene are SGHRS and YFSETQ. Every subset of CD8+ T cells was sorted in triplicate at 300,000 or so cells each. Naive CD8+ T cells had a CD45RO-CCR7+CD27+CD95- phenotype. The libraries of TRB cDNA were prepared using 5' RACE with UMI labels. TCRdb re-called the 5' RACE reads and gives one entry per CDR3 protein, without DNA. The table for this sample gives approximately 100,000 distinct CDR3 sequences. Comments on this clonotype: Its matching antigen is unknown.

Material for sequencing was naive CXCR3+ CD8+ T cells from blood. Noted subset: CD45RO-CCR7+CD27+CD95- naive CD8+ T cells expressing CXCR3 (TNR3+). V and J are TRBV5-1 and TRBJ2-7; absent DNA, TCRdb's TRBD1 call cannot be checked. The source of this sequence is a human donor in good health. Some clones in this sample may be carry-over from other donors' samples. CDR3 protein: CASSPEAAGPSYEQYF.